These T cell receptor beta chains were read from a single sample in a study of blood T cell repertoires in COVID-19. The repertoire was sequenced with immunoSEQ multiplex PCR; TCRdb's copy has only in-frame clones and lacks some. The repertoire includes about 120,000 clones, around 79% of them detected once, and around 2.5% sits in the top ten. The sample was peripheral blood. The receptor set was obtained from a man aged 50-60 years with acute or convalescent COVID-19. CDR3s include the opening cysteine and the closing phenylalanine or tryptophan. D genes are given only for firm matches. Only part of the rows carry a size: once, few, many, or a class if the clone is expanded.

TRBJ2-5,TRBV5-1,-,TRBD1,CASSLGAGTGEKTQYF,TGCGCCAGCAGCTTGGGCGCCGGGACAGGGGAGAAGACCCAGTACTTC
TRBJ2-1,TRBV7-6,-,TRBD2,CASSLDAGTKSEQFF,TGTGCCAGCAGCTTAGACGCCGGGACTAAGAGCGAGCAGTTCTTC
TRBJ2-5,TRBV15,-,TRBD2,CATSRDWGLRELEETQYF,TGTGCCACCAGCAGAGATTGGGGATTGCGGGAGCTCGAAGAGACCCAGTACTTC
TRBJ1-4,TRBV5-6,-,-,CASSLSGVSEKLFF,TGTGCCAGCAGCTTGTCCGGGGTCTCTGAAAAACTGTTTTTT
TRBJ2-4,TRBV5-8,-,TRBD1,CASSTGTVLAKNIQYF,TGTGCCAGCAGCACCGGGACAGTCCTAGCCAAAAACATTCAGTACTTC
TRBJ1-6,TRBV20-1,-,-,CSASTGLHKDSPLHF,TGCAGTGCTAGTACAGGCCTCCATAAGGATTCACCCCTCCACTTT
TRBJ1-6,TRBV13,-,TRBD1,CASSDFRTGVRSPLHF,TGTGCCAGCAGCGATTTCCGTACAGGGGTAAGGTCACCCCTCCACTTT
TRBJ2-7,TRBV3-1/TRBV3-2,-,TRBD1,CASSPGQEVEQYF,TGTGCCAGCAGCCCGGGACAGGAGGTCGAGCAGTACTTC
TRBJ1-1,TRBV6-5,-,-,CASSYSIGVNTEAFF,TGTGCCAGCAGTTACTCGATCGGAGTGAACACTGAAGCTTTCTTT
TRBJ2-1,TRBV12-5,-,TRBD1,CASGPPTGEEEQFF,TGTGCTAGTGGGCCCCCGACAGGGGAGGAGGAGCAGTTCTTC
TRBJ1-2,TRBV11-1,-,-,CASSLDTNYGYTF,TGTGCCAGCAGCTTAGACACTAACTATGGCTACACCTTC
TRBJ1-3,TRBV5-6,-,-,CASSLEIGGYSGNTIYF,TGTGCCAGCAGCTTAGAGATCGGCGGGTACTCTGGAAACACCATATATTTT
TRBJ1-3,TRBV7-9,-,-,CASSLALVNTIYF,TGTGCCAGCAGCTTAGCGCTAGTAAACACCATATATTTT
TRBJ1-1,TRBV1,-,-,CTSSHGGWPEAFF,TGCACCAGCAGCCACGGGGGGTGGCCTGAAGCTTTCTTT
TRBJ2-5,TRBV3-1/TRBV3-2,-,-,CASSQVFGSQETQYF,TGTGCCAGCAGCCAAGTGTTCGGGTCCCAAGAGACCCAGTACTTC
TRBJ1-6,TRBV27,few,TRBD1,CASSLERGRSPLHF,TGTGCCAGCAGTTTAGAGAGGGGGCGATCACCCCTCCACTTT
TRBJ1-2,TRBV6-5,-,TRBD1,CASSPDRDGYTF,TGTGCCAGCAGCCCAGACAGGGATGGCTACACCTTC
TRBJ1-2,TRBV20-1,many,-,CSASNRDLSGYTF,TGCAGTGCCAGTAACAGGGATCTAAGTGGCTACACCTTC
TRBJ2-5,TRBV7-9,-,-,CASSLNAGMKETQYF,TGTGCCAGCAGCTTAAATGCCGGGATGAAAGAGACCCAGTACTTC
TRBJ2-5,TRBV7-2,-,TRBD2,CASSLVGTGRVETQYF,TGTGCCAGTAGCTTAGTTGGGACGGGGAGGGTGGAGACCCAGTACTTC
TRBJ2-1,TRBV3-1/TRBV3-2,-,TRBD2,CASSQDPRVAGGKEQFF,TGTGCCAGCAGCCAAGATCCCCGGGTAGCGGGAGGGAAAGAGCAGTTCTTC
TRBJ1-1,TRBV21-1,-,-,CASSQTGAFF,TGTGCCAGCAGCCAGACAGGAGCTTTCTTT